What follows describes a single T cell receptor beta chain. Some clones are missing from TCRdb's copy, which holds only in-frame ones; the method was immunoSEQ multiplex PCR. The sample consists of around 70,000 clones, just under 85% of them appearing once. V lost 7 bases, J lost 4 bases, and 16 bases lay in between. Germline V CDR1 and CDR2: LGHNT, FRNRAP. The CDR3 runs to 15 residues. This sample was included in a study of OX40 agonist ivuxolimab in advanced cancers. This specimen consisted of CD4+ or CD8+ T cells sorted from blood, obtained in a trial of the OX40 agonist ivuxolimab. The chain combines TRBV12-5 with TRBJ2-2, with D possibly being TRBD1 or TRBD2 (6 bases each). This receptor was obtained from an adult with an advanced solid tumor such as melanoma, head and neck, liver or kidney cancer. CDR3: CASAQEGGGTGELFF. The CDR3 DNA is TGTGCTAGTGCCCAGGAGGGGGGTGGCACCGGGGAGCTGTTTTTT. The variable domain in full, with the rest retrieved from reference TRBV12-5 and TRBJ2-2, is DARVTQTPRHKVTEMGQEVTMRCQPILGHNTVFWYRQTMMQGLELLAYFRNRAPLDDSGMPKDRFSAEMPDATLATLKIQPSEPRDSAVYFCASAQEGGGTGELFFGEGSRLTVL.